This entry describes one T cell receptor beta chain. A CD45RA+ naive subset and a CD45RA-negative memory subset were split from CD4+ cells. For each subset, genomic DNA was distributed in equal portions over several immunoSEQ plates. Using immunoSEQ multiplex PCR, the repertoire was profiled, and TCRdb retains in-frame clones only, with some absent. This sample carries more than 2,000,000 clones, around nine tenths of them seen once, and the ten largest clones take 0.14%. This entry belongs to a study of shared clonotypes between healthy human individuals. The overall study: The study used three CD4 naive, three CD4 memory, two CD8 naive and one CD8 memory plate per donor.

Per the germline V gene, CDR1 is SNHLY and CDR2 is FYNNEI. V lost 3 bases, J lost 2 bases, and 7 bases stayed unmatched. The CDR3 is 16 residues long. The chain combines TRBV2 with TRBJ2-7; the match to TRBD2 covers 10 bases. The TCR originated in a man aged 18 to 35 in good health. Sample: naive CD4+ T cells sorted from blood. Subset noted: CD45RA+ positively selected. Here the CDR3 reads CASSDGSGGLTYEQYF. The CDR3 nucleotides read TGTGCCAGCAGTGATGGTAGCGGGGGGTTGACCTACGAGCAGTACTTC.